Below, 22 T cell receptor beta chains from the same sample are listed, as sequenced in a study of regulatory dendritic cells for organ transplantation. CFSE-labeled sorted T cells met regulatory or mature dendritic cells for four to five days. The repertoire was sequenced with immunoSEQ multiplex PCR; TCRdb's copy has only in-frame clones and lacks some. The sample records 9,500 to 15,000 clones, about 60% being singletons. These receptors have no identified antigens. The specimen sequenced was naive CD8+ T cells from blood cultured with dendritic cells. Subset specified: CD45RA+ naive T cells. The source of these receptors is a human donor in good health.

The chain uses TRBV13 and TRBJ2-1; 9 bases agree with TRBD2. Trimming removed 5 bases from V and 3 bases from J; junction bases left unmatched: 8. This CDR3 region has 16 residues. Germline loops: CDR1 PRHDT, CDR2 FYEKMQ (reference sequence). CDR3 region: CASSPRLAESYNEQFF. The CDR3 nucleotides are TGTGCCAGCAGCCCTAGACTAGCGGAGAGCTACAATGAGCAGTTCTTC.

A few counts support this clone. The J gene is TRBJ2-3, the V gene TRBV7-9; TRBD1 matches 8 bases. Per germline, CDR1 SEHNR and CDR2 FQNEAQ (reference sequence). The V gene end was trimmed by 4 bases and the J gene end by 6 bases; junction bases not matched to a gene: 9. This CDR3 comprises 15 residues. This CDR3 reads CASSSTDRVADTQYF. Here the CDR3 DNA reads TGTGCCAGCAGCTCCACGGACAGGGTAGCCGATACGCAGTATTTT. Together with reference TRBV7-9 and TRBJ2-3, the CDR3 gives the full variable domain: DTGVSQNPRHKITKRGQNVTFRCDPISEHNRLYWYRQTLGQGPEFLTYFQNEAQLEKSRLLSDRFSAERPKGSFSTLEIQRTEQGDSAMYLCASSSTDRVADTQYFGPGTRLTVL.

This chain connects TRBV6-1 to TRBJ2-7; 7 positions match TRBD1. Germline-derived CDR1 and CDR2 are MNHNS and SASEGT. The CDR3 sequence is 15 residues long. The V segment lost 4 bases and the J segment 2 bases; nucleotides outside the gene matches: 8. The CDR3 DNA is TGTGCCAGCAGTGGCGATTCACAGGGGACCTACGAGCAGTACTTC. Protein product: CASSGDSQGTYEQYF.

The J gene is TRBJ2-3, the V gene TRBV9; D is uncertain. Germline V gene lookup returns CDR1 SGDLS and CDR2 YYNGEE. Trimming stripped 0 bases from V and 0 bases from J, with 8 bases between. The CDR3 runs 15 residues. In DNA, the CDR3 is TGTGCCAGCAGCGTAGGACACTTTAGCACAGATACGCAGTATTTT. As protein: CASSVGHFSTDTQYF.

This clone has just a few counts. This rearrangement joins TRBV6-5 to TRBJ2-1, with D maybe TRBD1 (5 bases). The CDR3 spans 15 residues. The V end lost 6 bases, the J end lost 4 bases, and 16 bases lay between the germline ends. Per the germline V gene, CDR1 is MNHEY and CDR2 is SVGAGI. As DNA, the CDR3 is TGTGCCAGCAGCCCACAGGAGACTCCTTACAATGAGCAGTTCTTC. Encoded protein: CASSPQETPYNEQFF.

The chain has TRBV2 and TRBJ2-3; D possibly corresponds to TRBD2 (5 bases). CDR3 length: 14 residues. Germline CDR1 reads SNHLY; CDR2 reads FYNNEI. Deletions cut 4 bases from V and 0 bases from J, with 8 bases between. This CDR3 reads CASSGAASTDTQYF. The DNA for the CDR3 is TGTGCCAGCAGTGGAGCGGCTAGCACAGATACGCAGTATTTT.

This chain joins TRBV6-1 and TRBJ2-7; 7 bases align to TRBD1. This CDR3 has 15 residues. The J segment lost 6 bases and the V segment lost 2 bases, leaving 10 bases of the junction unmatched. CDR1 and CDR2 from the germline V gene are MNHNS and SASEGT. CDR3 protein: CASSETRQGKGEQYF. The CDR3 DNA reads TGTGCCAGCAGTGAAACGCGACAGGGTAAGGGCGAGCAGTACTTC.

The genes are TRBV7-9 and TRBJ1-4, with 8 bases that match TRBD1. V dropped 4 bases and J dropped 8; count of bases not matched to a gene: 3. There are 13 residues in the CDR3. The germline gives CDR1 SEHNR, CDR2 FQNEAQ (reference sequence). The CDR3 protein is CASSSGTGEKLFF. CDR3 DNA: TGTGCCAGCAGCTCCGGGACAGGAGAAAAACTGTTTTTT.

The chain's CDR3 is CASSQDGQGSEAFF. The CDR3 region has the DNA TGCGCCAGCAGCCAAGATGGGCAGGGCTCTGAAGCTTTCTTT. The genes are TRBV4-1 and TRBJ1-1; the D gene is possibly TRBD1 (5 bases). The V and J ends lost 0 bases and 6 bases respectively, with 11 bases between them. This CDR3 is built from 14 residues. Per germline, CDR1 MGHRA and CDR2 YSYEKL.

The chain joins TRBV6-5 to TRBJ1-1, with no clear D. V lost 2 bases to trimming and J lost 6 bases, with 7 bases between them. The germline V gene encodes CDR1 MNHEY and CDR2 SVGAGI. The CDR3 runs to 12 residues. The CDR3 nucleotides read TGTGCCAGCAGTTACGCGGGTTCTGAAGCTTTCTTT. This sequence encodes CASSYAGSEAFF.

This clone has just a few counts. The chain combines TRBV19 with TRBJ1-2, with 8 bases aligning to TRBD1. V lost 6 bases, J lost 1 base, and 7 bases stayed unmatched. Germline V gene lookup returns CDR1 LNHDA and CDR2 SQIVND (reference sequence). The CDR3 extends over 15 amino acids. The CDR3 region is CASRPDRGNNYGYTF. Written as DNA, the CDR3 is TGTGCCAGTAGACCCGACAGGGGCAATAACTATGGCTACACCTTC.

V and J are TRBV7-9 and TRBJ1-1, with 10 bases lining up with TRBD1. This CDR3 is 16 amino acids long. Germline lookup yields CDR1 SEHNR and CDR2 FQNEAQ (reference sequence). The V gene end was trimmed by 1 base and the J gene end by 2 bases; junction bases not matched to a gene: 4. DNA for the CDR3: TGTGCCAGCAGCTTAGGGGACAGGGGCCCCAACACTGAAGCTTTCTTT. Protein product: CASSLGDRGPNTEAFF.

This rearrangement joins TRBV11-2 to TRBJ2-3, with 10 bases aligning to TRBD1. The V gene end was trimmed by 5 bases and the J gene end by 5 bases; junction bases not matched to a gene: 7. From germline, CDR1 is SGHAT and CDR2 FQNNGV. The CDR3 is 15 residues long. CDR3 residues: CASSLWGQGLDTQYF. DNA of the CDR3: TGTGCCAGCAGCCTCTGGGGACAGGGGTTAGATACGCAGTATTTT.

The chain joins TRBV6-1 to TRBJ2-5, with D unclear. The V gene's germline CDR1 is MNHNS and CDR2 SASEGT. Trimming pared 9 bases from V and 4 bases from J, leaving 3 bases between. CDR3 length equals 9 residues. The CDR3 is CARAETQYF. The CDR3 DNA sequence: TGTGCCAGGGCAGAGACCCAGTACTTC.

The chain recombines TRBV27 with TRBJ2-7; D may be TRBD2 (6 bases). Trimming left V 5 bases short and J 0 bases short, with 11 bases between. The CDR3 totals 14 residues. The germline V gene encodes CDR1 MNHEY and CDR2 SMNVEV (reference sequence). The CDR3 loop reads CASSRDLSSYEQYF. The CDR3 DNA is TGTGCCAGCAGTCGGGACTTAAGCTCCTACGAGCAGTACTTC.

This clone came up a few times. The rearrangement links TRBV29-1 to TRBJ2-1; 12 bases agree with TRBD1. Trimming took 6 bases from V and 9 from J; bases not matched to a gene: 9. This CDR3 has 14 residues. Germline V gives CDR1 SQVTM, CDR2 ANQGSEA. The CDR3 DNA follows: TGCAGCGTCTTAACGGGACAGGGGGCCGGTGAGCAGTTCTTC. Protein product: CSVLTGQGAGEQFF.

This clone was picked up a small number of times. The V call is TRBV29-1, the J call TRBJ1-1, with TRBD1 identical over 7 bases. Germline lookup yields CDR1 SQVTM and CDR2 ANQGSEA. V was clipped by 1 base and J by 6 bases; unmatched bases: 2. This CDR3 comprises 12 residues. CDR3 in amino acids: CSVEGDSAEAFF. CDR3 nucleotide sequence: TGCAGCGTTGAAGGGGACAGCGCTGAAGCTTTCTTT.

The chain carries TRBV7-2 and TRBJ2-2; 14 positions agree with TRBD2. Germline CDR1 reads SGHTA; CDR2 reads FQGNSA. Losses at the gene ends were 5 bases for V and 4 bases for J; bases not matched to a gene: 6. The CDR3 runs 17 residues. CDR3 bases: TGTGCCAGCAGCGAGGGACTAGCGGGGGCCAGCACCGGGGAGCTGTTTTTT. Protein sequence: CASSEGLAGASTGELFF.

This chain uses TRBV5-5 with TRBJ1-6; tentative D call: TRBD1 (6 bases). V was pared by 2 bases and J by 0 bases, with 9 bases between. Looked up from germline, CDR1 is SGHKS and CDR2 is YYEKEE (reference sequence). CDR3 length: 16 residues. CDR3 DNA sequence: TGTGCCAGCAGCTTTACAGGGTACTCCTATAATTCACCCCTCCACTTT. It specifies CASSFTGYSYNSPLHF.

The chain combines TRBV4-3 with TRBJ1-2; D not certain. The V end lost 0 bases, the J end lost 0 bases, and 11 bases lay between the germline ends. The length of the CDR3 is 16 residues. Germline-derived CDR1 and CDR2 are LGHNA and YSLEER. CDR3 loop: CASSQDRQVPNYGYTF. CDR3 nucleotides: TGCGCCAGCAGCCAAGATCGGCAGGTCCCTAACTATGGCTACACCTTC.

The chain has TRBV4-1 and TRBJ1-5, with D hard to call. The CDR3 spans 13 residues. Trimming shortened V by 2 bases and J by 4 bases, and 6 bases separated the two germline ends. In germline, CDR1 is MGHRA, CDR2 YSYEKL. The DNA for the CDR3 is TGCGCCAGCAGCCAACAGGAAAATCAGCCCCAGCATTTT. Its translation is CASSQQENQPQHF.

The CDR3 coding sequence is TGTGCCAGCAGCTTGTTCGACAGGGAGGTCTATGGCTACACCTTC. The encoded protein is CASSLFDREVYGYTF. The chain has TRBV5-6 and TRBJ1-2; 7 bases are a match to TRBD1. Trimming at V came to 1 base and at J to 4 bases, leaving 7 bases not matched to a gene. Per the germline V gene, CDR1 is SGHDT and CDR2 is YYEEEE. This CDR3 has 15 residues.